Described below is a single TCR beta chain sequence and its context. This entry comes from a study of control samples from healthy donors and cancer patients. Profiling relied on immunoSEQ multiplex PCR, and the TCRdb table lists in-frame clones only, not all of them. The table includes about 220,000 clones, 90% to 95% detected once. V shed 8 bases and J shed 3 bases, with 13 bases lying between them. The CDR3 has 13 amino acids. Germline V gene lookup returns CDR1 MNHEY and CDR2 SVGAGI. This sequence joins TRBV6-5 and TRBJ1-2, with D perhaps matching TRBD1 (6 bases). The receptor comes from a man in his forties or fifties in good health. The sample consisted of blood. The CDR3 sequence: CASRTATHYGYTF. CDR3 coding DNA: TGTGCCAGCCGGACAGCCACGCACTATGGCTACACCTTC.